This TCR beta chain derives from a study of shared clonotypes between healthy human individuals. Generated by immunoSEQ multiplex PCR, the TCRdb table keeps only in-frame clones and is missing some. The sample includes approximately 1,500,000 clones, about 96% of them seen just once. Naive CD45RA+ and memory CD45RA-negative subsets were split from CD4+ cells. Germline V lookup: CDR1 MDHEN, CDR2 SYDVKM. V was shortened by 8 bases and J by 1 base, with 15 bases between the two germline ends. This CDR3 contains 15 residues. The chain joins TRBV28 to TRBJ1-3; tentative D call: TRBD1 (5 bases). This clonotype was sampled from a man aged 30 to 39 in good health. The sample was naive CD4+ T cells sorted from blood. The subset: CD45RA+ positively selected. Here the CDR3 reads CASPGGRGSGNTIYF. In nucleotides, the CDR3 is TGTGCCAGCCCTGGGGGGAGGGGTTCTGGAAACACCATATATTTT.